The entry below describes one T cell receptor (beta chain). V lost 9 bases, J lost 4 bases, and 12 bases lay in between. This CDR3 contains 13 residues. Sequencing used immunoSEQ multiplex PCR; TCRdb keeps in-frame clones, though not all of them. The sample lists under 130,000 clones, 85% to 90% occurring once. These data belong to a study of blood T cell repertoires in COVID-19. The wider study: Samples came from the United States, Italy and Spain, spanning acute and convalescent COVID-19. T cells, B-cell-depleted T cells, or PBMCs provided the cDNA or gDNA that served as material.

This chain joins TRBV23-1 and TRBJ1-4; D is uncertain. TRBV23-1 is given ORF status, its function remaining uncertain. Sequencing was done on a sample of peripheral blood. This receptor was obtained from a woman of 80 years or more with acute or convalescent COVID-19. The CDR3 DNA reads as TGCGCCAGAAACAGACGTAGTAATGAAAAACTGTTTTTT. This sequence encodes CARNRRSNEKLFF.